The 27 T cell receptor beta chains listed next were all sequenced from one sample in a study of T cell responses to AZD1222 COVID-19 vaccine. Repertoires were generated with immunoSEQ multiplex PCR, while TCRdb's copy carries only in-frame clones and drops some. This sample has 130,000 to 150,000 clones; about 91% occur once, and the top ten carry around 15%. The specimen comprised peripheral blood, sampled on day 0 of AZD1222 vaccination. Receptors were obtained from an adult in good health.

CDR3 region: CASSLSVEPYSPLHF. The CDR3 coding sequence is TGTGCCAGCAGTTTGTCCGTAGAGCCCTATTCACCCCTCCACTTT. V gene TRBV28 combines with J gene TRBJ1-6; the D is unclear. Germline CDR1 and CDR2: MDHEN and SYDVKM. The CDR3 consists of 15 residues. The V end lost 3 bases, the J end lost 8 bases, and 14 bases lay between the germline ends. Variable domain in full (rest from reference TRBV28 and TRBJ1-6): DVKVTQSSRYLVKRTGEKVFLECVQDMDHENMFWYRQDPGLGLRLIYFSYDVKMKEKGDIPEGYSVSREKKERFSLILESASTNQTSMYLCASSLSVEPYSPLHFGNGTRLTVT.

This clone was counted only a few times. The chain combines TRBV7-2 with TRBJ2-7; 7 positions match TRBD1. V lost 5 bases, J lost 2 bases, and 9 bases stayed unmatched. In germline, CDR1 is SGHTA, CDR2 FQGNSA. The CDR3 consists of 15 residues. The DNA for the CDR3 is TGTGCCAGCAGCGAGGGGGCCGGACAGGCCTACGAGCAGTACTTC. It encodes CASSEGAGQAYEQYF.

The V gene is TRBV4-2, the J gene TRBJ1-1; D is perhaps TRBD1 (5 bases). Germline V gene data show CDR1 as LGHNA and CDR2 as YNFKEQ. The CDR3 contains 16 residues. Trimming removed 2 bases at V and 3 bases at J, with 16 bases between. CDR3 nucleotide sequence: TGTGCCAGCAGCCAACCCCCGGCGGGGGAGGACACTGAAGCTTTCTTT. Protein product: CASSQPPAGEDTEAFF.

V usage is TRBV2 and J usage is TRBJ2-3; no reliable D call. The CDR3 has 13 residues. The V gene lost 2 bases and the J gene lost 3 bases, with 6 bases spanning the gap. CDR1 is SNHLY and CDR2 is FYNNEI in the germline V gene. In DNA, the CDR3 is TGTGCCAGCAGTGAACAAGGAACAGATACGCAGTATTTT. Protein sequence: CASSEQGTDTQYF.

The chain is built from TRBV11-2 and TRBJ1-2; TRBD1 might be the D (6 bases). The CDR3 length is 15 residues. Germline-derived CDR1 and CDR2 are SGHAT and FQNNGV. V dropped 1 base and J dropped 0 bases, with 9 bases sitting between them. CDR3 DNA sequence: TGTGCCAGCAGCTTAGTAGCAGGGGCTAACTATGGCTACACCTTC. Translated, it gives CASSLVAGANYGYTF.

The count of this clone is one. The rearrangement links TRBV28 to TRBJ2-3; D gene uncertain. CDR3 length equals 17 residues. Germline V CDR1 and CDR2: MDHEN, SYDVKM. V was pared by 4 bases and J by 0 bases, with 17 bases between. In DNA form, the CDR3 reads TGTGCCAGCAGTTCAGCCGCTGCGGACGACAGCACAGATACGCAGTATTTT. The encoded protein is CASSSAAADDSTDTQYF.

This rearrangement joins TRBV20-1 to TRBJ1-1, with D unclear. CDR1 DFQATT and CDR2 SNEGSKA come from the germline V gene (reference sequence). V was trimmed by 3 bases and J by 2 bases, leaving 4 bases between them. This CDR3 is built from 11 residues. CDR3 sequence: CSASGNTEAFF. The CDR3 DNA is TGCAGTGCTAGCGGTAACACTGAAGCTTTCTTT.

V and J are TRBV19 and TRBJ2-7; 10 bases are shared with TRBD1. Germline V CDR1 and CDR2: LNHDA, SQIVND (reference sequence). This CDR3 contains 14 residues. The junction had 8 bases not matched to a gene; V was cut back by 5 bases and J by 7 bases. CDR3: CASSPRQGAQEQYF. As DNA, the CDR3 is TGTGCCAGTAGTCCTCGACAGGGGGCTCAAGAGCAGTACTTC.

This chain connects TRBV5-1 to TRBJ1-1; D is undetermined. V was clipped by 4 bases and J by 4 bases, with 17 bases between them. Germline-derived CDR1 and CDR2 are SGHRS and YFSETQ. The CDR3 is 15 amino acids. The DNA for the CDR3 is TGCGCCAGCAGCGGGAAGGGAGGAGGGCCCACTGAAGCTTTCTTT. Translated: CASSGKGGGPTEAFF.

This clone was detected only once. The chain couples TRBV7-8 to TRBJ2-3; 7 bases align to TRBD2. The CDR3 runs to 14 residues. V lost 2 bases to trimming and J lost 4 bases; unmatched junction nucleotides: 3. The germline gives CDR1 SGHVS, CDR2 FQNEAQ. DNA for the CDR3: TGTGCCAGCAGCTTAACCAGCGGGGCAGATACGCAGTATTTT. Translated: CASSLTSGADTQYF.

The V call is TRBV19, the J call TRBJ2-3; a possible D gene is TRBD1 (7 bases). The germline V and J ends were trimmed by 2 bases and 4 bases, with 13 bases remaining between them. Per germline, CDR1 LNHDA and CDR2 SQIVND (reference sequence). CDR3 length: 15 amino acids. CDR3 nucleotides: TGTGCCAGTAGTATAAACAGGGGAGGCGCAGATACGCAGTATTTT. Translation: CASSINRGGADTQYF.

This clone was seen only once. This rearrangement joins TRBV19 to TRBJ2-2; 9 nucleotides match TRBD1. After removal of 10 bases from V and 4 bases from J, the junction contained 7 bases not matched to a gene. The CDR3 runs 14 residues. Per germline, CDR1 LNHDA and CDR2 SQIVND (reference sequence). CDR3 in DNA: TGTGCCAATAGAAGGGACAGGGTCACCGGGGAGCTGTTTTTT. Translated, it gives CANRRDRVTGELFF.

The chain couples TRBV14 to TRBJ2-7, with D tentatively TRBD2 (6 bases). There are 16 residues in the CDR3. Per germline, CDR1 SGHDN and CDR2 FVKESK. Trimming removed 0 bases at V and 6 bases at J, with 18 bases between. CDR3 amino acids: CASSQDWGLSSGEQYF. CDR3 nucleotide sequence: TGTGCCAGCAGCCAAGATTGGGGACTCTCATCGGGCGAGCAGTACTTC.

This clone was picked up a small number of times. The rearrangement links TRBV7-9 to TRBJ1-2; 7 bases match TRBD1. With 2 bases clipped from V and 6 bases from J, the junction kept 9 bases outside the gene matches. The germline V gene encodes CDR1 SEHNR and CDR2 FQNEAQ (reference sequence). The CDR3 contains 15 residues. Here the CDR3 DNA reads TGTGCCAGCAGCTTACCGCTAGGGCAGGGGGATGGCTACACCTTC. Residues: CASSLPLGQGDGYTF.

V usage is TRBV11-2 and J usage is TRBJ1-6, with no clear D. Per germline, CDR1 SGHAT and CDR2 FQNNGV. The CDR3 length is 14 residues. The V end lost 5 bases, the J end lost 11 bases, and 16 bases lay between the germline ends. The CDR3 region is CASSPGSEGAPLHF. CDR3 DNA: TGTGCCAGCAGCCCCGGGTCAGAGGGTGCACCCCTCCACTTT.

Only a few counts were recorded for this clone. This chain links TRBV2 with TRBJ1-1, with D maybe TRBD1 (6 bases). Germline-derived CDR1 and CDR2 are SNHLY and FYNNEI. This CDR3 contains 14 residues. Trimming cost V 8 bases and J 1 base, with 14 bases left between them. In DNA form, the CDR3 reads TGTGCCAGCGGAGGTTGGACAGAGAACACTGAAGCTTTCTTT. It translates to CASGGWTENTEAFF.

The chain links TRBV7-9 to TRBJ2-5; 9 bases are shared with TRBD1. CDR3 length equals 15 residues. CDR1 and CDR2 (germline): SEHNR, FQNEAQ (reference sequence). The V and J ends lost 0 bases and 4 bases, in that order; junction bases with no gene match: 3. CDR3 coding DNA: TGTGCCAGCAGCTTAGCGGGGGGACAGGGAGAGACCCAGTACTTC. Its protein product is CASSLAGGQGETQYF.

The table lists this clone with a few counts. The rearrangement joins TRBV29-1 to TRBJ2-1, with 7 nucleotides matching TRBD1. Germline CDR1 is SQVTM and CDR2 is ANQGSEA. This CDR3 spans 15 amino acids. The V segment lost 5 bases and the J segment 6 bases; nucleotides outside the gene matches: 13. CDR3 in amino acids: CSVIRQGVYFNEQFF. For the CDR3, the DNA is TGCAGCGTTATTCGGCAGGGGGTATACTTCAATGAGCAGTTCTTC.

The rearrangement uses TRBV18 and TRBJ2-1; 10 positions match TRBD1. V shed 4 bases, J shed 6 bases, and the junction held 3 bases outside the gene matches. The CDR3 length is 14 residues. Germline V CDR1 and CDR2: KGHSH, LQKENI. The CDR3 DNA is TGTGCCAGCTCACTAGGACAGGGGGGCAATGAGCAGTTCTTC. As protein: CASSLGQGGNEQFF.

This chain links TRBV11-2 with TRBJ1-2, with TRBD1 matching over 10 bases. The CDR3 contains 15 residues. Germline-derived CDR1 and CDR2 are SGHAT and FQNNGV. Trimming cost V 3 bases and J 7 bases; bases outside gene matches: 8. The CDR3 loop reads CASSFIPGQGGGYTF. The CDR3 DNA is TGTGCCAGCAGCTTTATCCCCGGACAGGGGGGTGGCTACACCTTC.

The DNA of the CDR3 is TGTGCCAGTAGTATCGGCGGGGGGTACCGCTACGAGCAGTACTTC. It specifies CASSIGGGYRYEQYF. This chain links TRBV19 with TRBJ2-7, with TRBD2 matching over 8 bases. V lost 3 bases and J lost 3; bases outside the gene matches: 7. The germline gives CDR1 LNHDA, CDR2 SQIVND (reference sequence). This CDR3 is built from 15 residues. Filled out from reference TRBV19 and TRBJ2-7, the complete variable domain reads DGGITQSPKYLFRKEGQNVTLSCEQNLNHDAMYWYRQDPGQGLRLIYYSQIVNDFQKGDIAEGYSVSREKKESFPLTVTSAQKNPTAFYLCASSIGGGYRYEQYFGPGTRLTVT.

The rearrangement uses TRBV14 and TRBJ2-2; TRBD2 matches 8 bases. Losses at the gene ends were 2 bases for V and 5 bases for J; bases not matched to a gene: 4. Germline values: CDR1 SGHDN, CDR2 FVKESK. The CDR3 has 15 amino acids. CDR3 residues: CASSQQGGGTGELFF. The CDR3 DNA reads as TGTGCCAGCAGCCAACAGGGCGGGGGGACCGGGGAGCTGTTTTTT.

This chain joins TRBV28 and TRBJ2-7; TRBD1 might be the D (5 bases). V was cut by 4 bases and J by 2 bases, with 18 bases left in between. The length of the CDR3 is 16 residues. In germline, CDR1 is MDHEN, CDR2 SYDVKM. Here the CDR3 reads CASSWVRGLTTYEQYF. The CDR3 DNA follows: TGTGCCAGCAGTTGGGTTAGGGGCTTAACGACCTACGAGCAGTACTTC.

Written as DNA, the CDR3 is TGTGCCAGCAGCAAAGCAATCTTTACTAACTATGGCTACACCTTC. Protein sequence: CASSKAIFTNYGYTF. The chain is built from TRBV21-1 and TRBJ1-2. TRBV21-1 is noted as a pseudogene. This CDR3 region has 15 residues.

V usage is TRBV6-5 and J usage is TRBJ1-2; TRBD1 matches at 8 bases. The CDR3 consists of 14 residues. The V and J ends lost 3 bases and 6 bases, in that order; junction bases with no gene match: 6. CDR1 MNHEY and CDR2 SVGAGI come from the germline V gene. CDR3 in amino acids: CASSYSGQGHGYTF. CDR3 coding DNA: TGTGCCAGCAGTTATTCCGGACAGGGCCATGGCTACACCTTC.

This clone was recorded once. This rearrangement joins TRBV19 to TRBJ1-2; D remains unclear. Germline-derived CDR1 and CDR2 are LNHDA and SQIVND (reference sequence). The V gene lost 4 bases and the J gene lost 5 bases, with 11 bases spanning the gap. The CDR3 length is 13 residues. CDR3 sequence reads: CASSTGENYGYTF. The CDR3 DNA sequence: TGTGCCAGTAGTACGGGAGAGAATTATGGCTACACCTTC.

This CDR3 reads CASSRTPGEAFF. The CDR3 DNA reads as TGTGCCAGCAGCCGGACTCCGGGTGAAGCTTTCTTT. The rearrangement uses TRBV7-3 and TRBJ1-1; D gene ambiguous. The CDR3 is 12 residues long. Trimming cost V 5 bases and J 7 bases, with 11 bases left between them. From germline, CDR1 is SGHTA and CDR2 FQGTGA.